This entry concerns a single T cell receptor beta chain. Its binding antigen is unknown. Base qualities are missing; no much larger clone stands one base away. TCR CDR3 regions were amplified from genomic DNA by multiplex PCR using the deep immunoSEQ assay. Extracted genomic DNA from each cell subset was distributed evenly across all wells of several immunoSEQ 96-well plates, and each plate was treated as a replicate. For sorted subsets, each replicate PCR was loaded with 200 ng genomic DNA, equivalent to roughly 30,000 T cell genomes. Purified libraries were quantified with a Qubit 3.0 fluorometer, sized on a Bioanalyzer 2100, and re-quantified with the KAPA Library Quantification kit. Every immunoSEQ 96-well plate was sequenced on a dedicated single-read 150-cycle Illumina NextSeq 550 flow cell. The original pipeline was this. Because the immunoSEQ output included only junctional sequences and no quality scores, the filtering could not be the same as the filtering used for full-length reads. Sequences were annotated with PyIR, a Python wrapper for IgBLAST v1.9, using IMGT germline references to assign V/J genes and CDR3. Reads were filtered out if the reads had weak V/J assignments (E-value above 1e-6), no CDR3, stop codons, out-of-frame junctions, or ambiguous translated residues. V3J clonotypes were defined as sequences sharing the same inferred V gene, J gene, and CDR3 amino acid sequence. To compute the percentage overlap between repertoires, the number of shared unique clonotypes was divided by the size of the smaller repertoire. Repertoire richness was assessed with RTK rarefaction, the Chao1 estimator, and Recon v2.1 estimates of unobserved clonotypes. Generation probabilities were computed with OLGA for all TCRbeta clonotypes obtained by the gDNA method from a handful of donors. This is the immuneACCESS table as TCRdb keeps it, with only in-frame sequences that have V and J called. A part of the clones is gone; compared with another copy, unresolved V genes explain less than half, and the rest is unexplained. V and J calls plus clone size are reproduced from that table; the DNA served to infer D and trimming. This sample has about 1.5 million clones in its table, and nearly 99% of those were observed once. The top ten constitute approximately 0.44% of the sample.

This entry belongs to a study of shared clonotypes between healthy human individuals (dated by TCRdb to the early 2020s). With regard to the full study: A couple of women and a few men aged 18 to 49 years were included in the cohort. For each donor, CD4 naive and CD4 memory were each given three plates, CD8 naive was given two plates, and CD8 memory was given one plate. Leukapheresis yielded between about 0.94 and 8.9 billion PBMCs per donor. Blood TCR repertoires of about five healthy adults were deeply sequenced to estimate repertoire size and the extent of clonotype sharing between individuals. Libraries were prepared and TCR repertoires were sequenced by different laboratories using diverse techniques, in order to increase sequencing depth and limit assay-specific biases. Beyond this particular receptor, the publication reports: Because the study included only a small number of donors, the genetic and exposure-history diversity represented was limited. Even with the large sequencing depth, rarefaction of the sorted-subset datasets indicated that sequencing was incomplete. Across four donors, approximately 5% of naive CD4, roughly 3.5% of naive CD8, about 2.3% of memory CD4, and 0.4% of memory CD8 clonotypes were shared. Higher generation probabilities were observed for clonotypes shared by all four sorted-subset donors than for non-shared clonotypes. Pairwise subsampling led to the expectation that sequencing depth would affect the degree of clonotype sharing among donors. Sampling was restricted to blood, and TCR repertoires in tissues likely differ from the TCR repertoires found in blood. Estimated clonotype richness was generally larger for naive than for memory subsets.

Donors were healthy HIV-negative adults with no recently reported acute infections or vaccinations. Only Caucasian adults living in Nashville, Tennessee, USA were represented among the donors. Magnetic negative selection was used to enrich CD4+ T cells, after which naive cells were positively selected on CD45RA and the negative fraction became the memory subset. After blood collection by leukapheresis, PBMCs were isolated using Ficoll-Histopaque density gradient centrifugation and then cryopreserved in the vapor phase of liquid nitrogen. Purity and quantity of every magnetically sorted T cell population were checked by analytical flow cytometry. Genomic DNA was isolated from every sorted fraction and measured by UV absorbance on a Nanodrop 2000c. Sequenced: naive CD4+ T cells sorted from blood. In the paper's terms, the cell subset or site label means: CD45RA+ positively selected. The receptor was derived from a man younger than 45 in good health.

The DNA reads TGTGCCAGCCACCCAGTTTGGGGGAAAACGCAGAAACATACGCAGTATTTT. It translates to CASHPVWGKTQKHTQYF. The receptor chain draws on TRBV18 and TRBJ2-3, with the D call perhaps TRBD1 or TRBD2, as 5 bases match in each case. V sheds 8 bases and J sheds 7 bases, leaving 28 bases between their ends. The CDR3 contains 17 residues, cysteine and phenylalanine counted. Only the CDR3 region is kept as DNA, spanning 51 bases read in frame from base 1. According to the germline V gene, CDR1 reads KGHSH and CDR2 reads LQKENI.